The rows below give T cell receptor beta chains drawn from one sample of a study of technical replicates of blood from several donors. The data were produced by immunoSEQ multiplex PCR, yet TCRdb's version contains in-frame clones alone and is incomplete. This table holds 70,000 to 80,000 clones, roughly 91% found once. The sample taken for sequencing was T cells isolated from PBMCs. The source of these receptors is a human donor in good health. Some clones in this sample may be carry-over from other donors' samples. Each CDR3 is given with its conserved first and last residue. D genes are given only for firm matches. Expanded clones get a size class; other rows say once, few or many, or leave the size out.

DNA: TGCGCCAGCAGCCAAGTGACTAATCAGCCCCAGCATTTT
CDR3: CASSQVTNQPQHF
D: -
J: TRBJ1-5
size: -
V: TRBV4-1

DNA: TGTGCCAGCAGTCTCGGGACTACTTACAATGAGCAGTTCTTC
CDR3: CASSLGTTYNEQFF
D: TRBD2
J: TRBJ2-1
size: -
V: TRBV28

DNA: TGTGCCAGCAGCGTTCTAGCGGGGGTAAGCACAGATACGCAGTATTTT
CDR3: CASSVLAGVSTDTQYF
D: TRBD2
J: TRBJ2-3
size: -
V: TRBV9

DNA: TGTGCCTGGTCCAGGGACAGGACAAATAGCAATCAGCCCCAGCATTTT
CDR3: CAWSRDRTNSNQPQHF
D: TRBD1
J: TRBJ1-5
size: -
V: TRBV30

DNA: TGTGCCAGCAGCCTTGTCAACACTGAAGCTTTCTTT
CDR3: CASSLVNTEAFF
D: -
J: TRBJ1-1
size: -
V: TRBV5-6

DNA: TGTGCCAGCAGCGGGGACAGGGGACCTGAAAAACTGTTTTTT
CDR3: CASSGDRGPEKLFF
D: TRBD1
J: TRBJ1-4
size: -
V: TRBV7-6

DNA: TGTGCCAGCAGTTACGGGGTAGCGGGGGCACAAGAGACCCAGTACTTC
CDR3: CASSYGVAGAQETQYF
D: TRBD2
J: TRBJ2-5
size: once
V: TRBV6-6

DNA: TGTGCCAGCAGTTTCCAGTATAGCAATCAGCCCCAGCATTTT
CDR3: CASSFQYSNQPQHF
D: -
J: TRBJ1-5
size: -
V: TRBV28

DNA: TGTGCCAGCAGCCCCTCCCTAAACACTGAAGCTTTCTTT
CDR3: CASSPSLNTEAFF
D: -
J: TRBJ1-1
size: -
V: TRBV5-4

DNA: TGTGCCAGCAGCTTAGTCCCGACAGCGAACTATGGCTACACCTTC
CDR3: CASSLVPTANYGYTF
D: -
J: TRBJ1-2
size: -
V: TRBV7-9

DNA: TGCGCCAGCAGCTTGTCTACGAGGGAGGACCTGGGTGGAGAGCAGTACTTC
CDR3: CASSLSTREDLGGEQYF
D: -
J: TRBJ2-7
size: once
V: TRBV5-1

DNA: TGTGCCAGCAGAGTCGAACAGGGGGCAAGCTACGAGCAGTACTTC
CDR3: CASRVEQGASYEQYF
D: TRBD1
J: TRBJ2-7
size: -
V: TRBV28

DNA: TGTGCCACCAGCAGAGATTTAGCGGGGGGGCTCACAGATACGCAGTATTTT
CDR3: CATSRDLAGGLTDTQYF
D: TRBD2
J: TRBJ2-3
size: once
V: TRBV15

DNA: TGTGCCAGCAGTTTATCCCTCTCCTACAATGAGCAGTTCTTC
CDR3: CASSLSLSYNEQFF
D: -
J: TRBJ2-1
size: -
V: TRBV27

DNA: TGTGCCAGCAGTGTTGGGCAGAACGAGCAGTACTTC
CDR3: CASSVGQNEQYF
D: -
J: TRBJ2-7
size: -
V: TRBV25-1

DNA: TGTGCCAGCAGCTTGGCATTAGCGGACCAAGAGACCCAGTACTTC
CDR3: CASSLALADQETQYF
D: -
J: TRBJ2-5
size: -
V: TRBV5-4

DNA: TGTGCCAGCAGTTCCCTAAACAGGATCCCTAGCACAGATACGCAGTATTTT
CDR3: CASSSLNRIPSTDTQYF
D: -
J: TRBJ2-3
size: once
V: TRBV28

DNA: TGCAGCGCCGACGACAGGGCGAGGCAAGAGACCCAGTACTTC
CDR3: CSADDRARQETQYF
D: TRBD1
J: TRBJ2-5
size: once
V: TRBV29-1

DNA: TGCGCCAGCAGCTTTGGTCAATCAGGGGTAGGGACTGAAGCTTTCTTT
CDR3: CASSFGQSGVGTEAFF
D: -
J: TRBJ1-1
size: -
V: TRBV5-1

DNA: TGTGCCAGTTCATACAGGGGTGGAGAAAAACTGTTTTTT
CDR3: CASSYRGGEKLFF
D: TRBD1
J: TRBJ1-4
size: -
V: TRBV19

DNA: TGCAGCTTTCAGTGGACTGAAGCTTTCTTT
CDR3: CSFQWTEAFF
D: -
J: TRBJ1-1
size: -
V: TRBV29-1

DNA: TGCGCCAGCACCCAGGGTGTGGGAAATTCACCCCTCCACTTT
CDR3: CASTQGVGNSPLHF
D: -
J: TRBJ1-6
size: -
V: TRBV5-1